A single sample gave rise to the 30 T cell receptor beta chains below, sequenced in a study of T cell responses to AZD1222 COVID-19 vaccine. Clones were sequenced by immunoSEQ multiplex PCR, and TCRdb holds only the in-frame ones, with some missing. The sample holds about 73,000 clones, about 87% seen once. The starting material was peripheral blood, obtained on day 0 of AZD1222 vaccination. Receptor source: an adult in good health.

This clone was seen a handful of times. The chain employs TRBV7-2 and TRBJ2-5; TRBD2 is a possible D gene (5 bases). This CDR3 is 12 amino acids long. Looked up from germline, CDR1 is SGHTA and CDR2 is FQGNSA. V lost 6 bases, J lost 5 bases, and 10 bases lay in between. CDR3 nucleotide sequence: TGTGCCAGCAGTCGAACGGGGGAGACCCAGTACTTC. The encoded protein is CASSRTGETQYF.

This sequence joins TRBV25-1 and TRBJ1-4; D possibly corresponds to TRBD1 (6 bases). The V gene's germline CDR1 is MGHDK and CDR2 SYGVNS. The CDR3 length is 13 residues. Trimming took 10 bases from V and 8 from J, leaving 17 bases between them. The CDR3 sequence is CATVRGAKEKLFF. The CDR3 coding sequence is TGTGCCACGGTCCGGGGGGCGAAGGAAAAACTGTTTTTT.

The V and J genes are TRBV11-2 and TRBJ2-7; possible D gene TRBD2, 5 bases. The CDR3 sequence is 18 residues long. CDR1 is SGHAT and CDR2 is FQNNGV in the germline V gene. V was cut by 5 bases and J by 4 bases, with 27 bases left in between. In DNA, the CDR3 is TGTGCCAGCAGCCCGACGAACCGGCGACGGGGTATCCCATACGAGCAGTACTTC. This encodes CASSPTNRRRGIPYEQYF. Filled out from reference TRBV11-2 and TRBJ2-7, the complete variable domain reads EAGVAQSPRYKIIEKRQSVAFWCNPISGHATLYWYQQILGQGPKLLIQFQNNGVVDDSQLPKDRFSAERLKGVDSTLKIQPAKLEDSAVYLCASSPTNRRRGIPYEQYFGPGTRLTVT.

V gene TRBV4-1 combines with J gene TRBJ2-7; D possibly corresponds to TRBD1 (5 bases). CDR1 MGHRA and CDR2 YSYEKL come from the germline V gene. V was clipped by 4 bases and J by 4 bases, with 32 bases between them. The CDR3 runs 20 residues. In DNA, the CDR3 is TGCGCCAGCAGCCGTTTCCGAAAAGGGGTCCCAACATCTTCGCCATACGAGCAGTACTTC. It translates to CASSRFRKGVPTSSPYEQYF.

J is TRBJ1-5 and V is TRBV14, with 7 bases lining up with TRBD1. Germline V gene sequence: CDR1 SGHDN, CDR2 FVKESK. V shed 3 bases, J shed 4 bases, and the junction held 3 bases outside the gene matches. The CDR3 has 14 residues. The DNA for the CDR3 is TGTGCCAGCAGCCAGACAGGGTATAATCAGCCCCAGCATTTT. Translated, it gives CASSQTGYNQPQHF.

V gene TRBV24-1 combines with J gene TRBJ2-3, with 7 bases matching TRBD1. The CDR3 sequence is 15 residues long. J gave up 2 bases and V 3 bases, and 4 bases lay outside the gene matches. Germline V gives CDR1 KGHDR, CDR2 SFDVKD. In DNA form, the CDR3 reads TGTGCCACCAGTGATCCCGGACAGGCCACAGATACGCAGTATTTT. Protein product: CATSDPGQATDTQYF.

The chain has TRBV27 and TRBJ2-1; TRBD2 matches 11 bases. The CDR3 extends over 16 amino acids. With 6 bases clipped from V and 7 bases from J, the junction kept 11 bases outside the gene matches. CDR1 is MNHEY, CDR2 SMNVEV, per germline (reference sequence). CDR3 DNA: TGTGCCAGCAGGACGTGGGGGACTAGCGGTTTTAATGAGCAGTTCTTC. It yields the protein CASRTWGTSGFNEQFF.

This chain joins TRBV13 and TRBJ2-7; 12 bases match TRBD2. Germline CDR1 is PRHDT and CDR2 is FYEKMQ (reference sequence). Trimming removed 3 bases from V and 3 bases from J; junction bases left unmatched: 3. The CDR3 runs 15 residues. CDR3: CASSFRLAGDYEQYF. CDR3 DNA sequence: TGTGCCAGCAGCTTCCGACTAGCGGGAGACTACGAGCAGTACTTC.

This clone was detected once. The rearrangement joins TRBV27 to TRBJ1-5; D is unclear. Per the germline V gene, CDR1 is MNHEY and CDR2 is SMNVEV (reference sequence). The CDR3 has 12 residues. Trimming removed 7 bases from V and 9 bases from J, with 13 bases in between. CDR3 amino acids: CASNGVQGPQHF. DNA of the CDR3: TGTGCCAGCAATGGGGTCCAAGGGCCCCAGCATTTT.

The DNA for the CDR3 is TGTGCCATCAGTGAGTCCAGGGACAACACTGAAGCTTTCTTT. The encoded protein is CAISESRDNTEAFF. The chain is built from TRBV10-3 and TRBJ1-1, with D tentatively TRBD1 (5 bases). In germline, CDR1 is ENHRY, CDR2 SYGVKD. The CDR3 has 14 residues. Between the trimmed V and J ends, which lost 0 bases and 2 bases, there was a span of 7 bases.

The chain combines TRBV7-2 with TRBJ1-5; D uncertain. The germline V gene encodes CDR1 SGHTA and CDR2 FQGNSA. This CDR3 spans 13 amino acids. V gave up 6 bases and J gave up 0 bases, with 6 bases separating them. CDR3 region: CASSRYSNQPQHF. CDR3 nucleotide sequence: TGTGCCAGCAGTAGATATAGCAATCAGCCCCAGCATTTT.

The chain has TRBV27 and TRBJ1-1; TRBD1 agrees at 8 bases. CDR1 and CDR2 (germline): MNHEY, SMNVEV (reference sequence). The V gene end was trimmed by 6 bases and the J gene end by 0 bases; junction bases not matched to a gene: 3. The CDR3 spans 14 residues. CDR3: CASSAGGLNTEAFF. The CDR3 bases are TGTGCCAGCAGCGCAGGGGGCCTGAACACTGAAGCTTTCTTT.

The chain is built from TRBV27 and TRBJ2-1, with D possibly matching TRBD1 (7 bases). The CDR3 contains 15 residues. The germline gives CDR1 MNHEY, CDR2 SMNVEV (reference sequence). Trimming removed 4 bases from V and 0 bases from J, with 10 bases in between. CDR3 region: CASSSGGLSYNEQFF. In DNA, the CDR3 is TGTGCCAGCAGTTCAGGGGGACTCTCCTACAATGAGCAGTTCTTC.

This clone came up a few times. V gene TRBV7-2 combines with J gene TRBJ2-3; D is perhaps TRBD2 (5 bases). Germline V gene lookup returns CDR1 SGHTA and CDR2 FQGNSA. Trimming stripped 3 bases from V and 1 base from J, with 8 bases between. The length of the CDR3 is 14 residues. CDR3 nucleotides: TGTGCCAGCAGCTTGATGAGGGGCACAGATACGCAGTATTTT. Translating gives CASSLMRGTDTQYF.

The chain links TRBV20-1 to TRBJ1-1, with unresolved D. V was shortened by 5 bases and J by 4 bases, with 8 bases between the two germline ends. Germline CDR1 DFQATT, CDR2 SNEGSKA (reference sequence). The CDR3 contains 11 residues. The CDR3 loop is CSALISTEAFF. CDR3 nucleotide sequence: TGCAGTGCTTTAATATCCACTGAAGCTTTCTTT.

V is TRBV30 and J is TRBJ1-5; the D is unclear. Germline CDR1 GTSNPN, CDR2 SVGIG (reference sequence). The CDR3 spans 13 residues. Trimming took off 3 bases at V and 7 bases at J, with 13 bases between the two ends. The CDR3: CAWSAKGNQPQHF. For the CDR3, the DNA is TGTGCCTGGAGCGCTAAGGGTAACCAGCCCCAGCATTTT. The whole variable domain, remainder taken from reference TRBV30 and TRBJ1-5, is SQTIHQWPATLVQPVGSPLSLECTVEGTSNPNLYWYRQAAGRGLQLLFYSVGIGQISSEVPQNLSASRPQDRQFILSSKKLLLSDSGFYLCAWSAKGNQPQHFGDGTRLSIL.

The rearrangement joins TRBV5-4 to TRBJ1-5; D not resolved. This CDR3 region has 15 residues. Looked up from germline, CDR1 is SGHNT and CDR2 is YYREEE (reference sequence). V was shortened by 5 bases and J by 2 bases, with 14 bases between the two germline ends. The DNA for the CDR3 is TGTGCCAGCAGTCCCGGAGTCGGGGGCAATCAGCCCCAGCATTTT. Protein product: CASSPGVGGNQPQHF. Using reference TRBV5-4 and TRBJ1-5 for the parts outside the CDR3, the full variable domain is ETGVTQSPTHLIKTRGQQVTLRCSSQSGHNTVSWYQQALGQGPQFIFQYYREEENGRGNFPPRFSGLQFPNYSSELNVNALELDDSALYLCASSPGVGGNQPQHFGDGTRLSIL.

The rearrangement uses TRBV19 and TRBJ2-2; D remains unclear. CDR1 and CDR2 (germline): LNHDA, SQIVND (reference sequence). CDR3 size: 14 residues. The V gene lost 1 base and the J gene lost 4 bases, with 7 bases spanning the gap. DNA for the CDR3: TGTGCCAGTAGTATAGGAACAGCCACCGGGGAGCTGTTTTTT. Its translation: CASSIGTATGELFF.

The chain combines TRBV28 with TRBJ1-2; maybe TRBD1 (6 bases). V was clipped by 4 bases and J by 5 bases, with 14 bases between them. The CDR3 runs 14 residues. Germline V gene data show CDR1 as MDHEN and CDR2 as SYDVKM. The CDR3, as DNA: TGTGCCAGCAGTTCCCCGACAGGATCGTATGGCTACACCTTC. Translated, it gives CASSSPTGSYGYTF.

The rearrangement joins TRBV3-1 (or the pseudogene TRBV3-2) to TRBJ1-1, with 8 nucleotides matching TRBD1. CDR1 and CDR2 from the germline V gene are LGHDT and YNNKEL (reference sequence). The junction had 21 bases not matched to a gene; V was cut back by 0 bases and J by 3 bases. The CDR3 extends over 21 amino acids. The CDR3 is CASSQELSRWTGKKGDTEAFF. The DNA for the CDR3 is TGTGCCAGCAGCCAAGAGTTGTCTCGTTGGACAGGGAAAAAGGGCGACACTGAAGCTTTCTTT.

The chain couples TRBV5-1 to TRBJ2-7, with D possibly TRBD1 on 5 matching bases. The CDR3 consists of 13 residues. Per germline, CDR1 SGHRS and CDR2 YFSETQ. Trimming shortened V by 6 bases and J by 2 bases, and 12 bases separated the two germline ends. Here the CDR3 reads CASTGQGPYEQYF. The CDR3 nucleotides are TGCGCCAGCACGGGCCAGGGTCCCTACGAGCAGTACTTC.

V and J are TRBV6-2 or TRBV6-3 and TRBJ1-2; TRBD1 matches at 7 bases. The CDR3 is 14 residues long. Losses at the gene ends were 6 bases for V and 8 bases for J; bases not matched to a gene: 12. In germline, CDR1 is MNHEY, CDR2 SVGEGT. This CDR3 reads CASRPRTGERGYTF. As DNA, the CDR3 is TGTGCCAGCAGACCTCGTACAGGGGAAAGGGGCTACACCTTC.

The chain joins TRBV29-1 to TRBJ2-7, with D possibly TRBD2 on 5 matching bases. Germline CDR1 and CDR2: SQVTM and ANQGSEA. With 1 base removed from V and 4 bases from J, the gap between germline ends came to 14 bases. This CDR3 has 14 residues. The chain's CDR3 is CSVEARDEGYEQYF. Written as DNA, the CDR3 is TGCAGCGTTGAAGCCCGAGATGAGGGTTACGAGCAGTACTTC.

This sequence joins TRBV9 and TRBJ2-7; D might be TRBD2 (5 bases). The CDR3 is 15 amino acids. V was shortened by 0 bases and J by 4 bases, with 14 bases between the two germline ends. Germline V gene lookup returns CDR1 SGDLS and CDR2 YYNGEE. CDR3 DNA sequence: TGTGCCAGCAGCGTAGCGGATAGCGCAAGGTACGAGCAGTACTTC. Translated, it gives CASSVADSARYEQYF.

The CDR3 region has the DNA TGTGCCAGCAGCCCTTCAGGGGCGGGCACCGGGGAGCTGTTTTTT. Its protein is CASSPSGAGTGELFF. This chain joins TRBV7-2 and TRBJ2-2; D possibly corresponds to TRBD1 (6 bases). The CDR3 contains 15 residues. Germline V CDR1 and CDR2: SGHTA, FQGNSA. Trimming removed 5 bases at V and 4 bases at J, with 14 bases between.

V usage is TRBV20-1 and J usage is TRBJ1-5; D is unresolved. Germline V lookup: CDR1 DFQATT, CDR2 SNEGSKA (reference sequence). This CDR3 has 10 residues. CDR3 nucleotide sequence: TGCAGGGTTAGCAATCAGCCCCAGCATTTT. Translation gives CRVSNQPQHF.

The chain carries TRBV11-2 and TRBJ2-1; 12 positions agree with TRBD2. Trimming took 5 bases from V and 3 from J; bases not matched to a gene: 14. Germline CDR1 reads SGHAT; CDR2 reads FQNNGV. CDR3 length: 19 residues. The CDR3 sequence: CASSPRLAGGLGSYNEQFF. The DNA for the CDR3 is TGTGCCAGCAGCCCCCGGCTAGCGGGAGGGTTGGGTAGCTACAATGAGCAGTTCTTC.

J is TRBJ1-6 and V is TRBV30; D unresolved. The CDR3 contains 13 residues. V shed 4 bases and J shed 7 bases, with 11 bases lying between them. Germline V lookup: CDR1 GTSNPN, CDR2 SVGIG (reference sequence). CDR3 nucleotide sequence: TGTGCCTGGACAGACATGGGCAATTCACCCCTCCACTTT. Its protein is CAWTDMGNSPLHF.

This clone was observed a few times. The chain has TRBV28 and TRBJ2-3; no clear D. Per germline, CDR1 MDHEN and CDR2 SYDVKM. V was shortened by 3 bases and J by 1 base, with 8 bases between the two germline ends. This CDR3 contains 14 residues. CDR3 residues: CASSFLSGTDTQYF. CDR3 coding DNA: TGTGCCAGCAGTTTCTTGTCTGGCACAGATACGCAGTATTTT.

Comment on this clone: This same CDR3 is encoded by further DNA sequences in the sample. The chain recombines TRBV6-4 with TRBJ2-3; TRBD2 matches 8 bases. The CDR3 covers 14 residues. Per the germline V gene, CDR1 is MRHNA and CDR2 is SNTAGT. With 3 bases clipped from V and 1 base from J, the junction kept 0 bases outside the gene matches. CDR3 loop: CASSEAGGTDTQYF. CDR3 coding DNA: TGTGCCAGCAGTGAAGCGGGAGGCACAGATACGCAGTATTTT.